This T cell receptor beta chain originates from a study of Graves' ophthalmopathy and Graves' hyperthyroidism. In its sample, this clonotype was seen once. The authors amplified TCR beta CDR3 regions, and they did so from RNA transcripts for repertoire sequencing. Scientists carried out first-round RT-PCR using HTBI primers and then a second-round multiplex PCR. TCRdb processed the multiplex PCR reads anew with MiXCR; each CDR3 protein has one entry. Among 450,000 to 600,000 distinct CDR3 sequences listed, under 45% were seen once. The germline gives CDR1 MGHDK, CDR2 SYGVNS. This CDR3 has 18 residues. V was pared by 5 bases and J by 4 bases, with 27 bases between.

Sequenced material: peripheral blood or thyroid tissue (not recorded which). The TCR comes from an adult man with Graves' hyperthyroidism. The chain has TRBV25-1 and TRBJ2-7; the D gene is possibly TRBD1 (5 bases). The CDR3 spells CASSSGISYTDRGYEQYF. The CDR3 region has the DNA TGTGCCAGCAGTTCTGGGATTAGCTATACCGATAGGGGATACGAGCAGTACTTC.